Following are 31 T cell receptor beta chains from one sample sequenced in a study of beta chain features in type 1 diabetes. The whole isolated RNA underwent reverse transcription, so sequencing captured expressed TCRB transcripts. Repertoires were generated with immunoSEQ multiplex PCR, while TCRdb's copy carries only in-frame clones and drops some. The data contain 330,000 or so clones, roughly an eighth of them singletons. The antigens for these receptors are not known. General study findings and limits: Researchers report that Type 1 diabetes patients had moderately but significantly shorter TCRB CDR3s across all four CD4+ subsets.

What was sequenced was naive CD4+ T cells from blood. Receptors originate from a woman younger than 35 with type 1 diabetes.

This chain connects TRBV11-3 to TRBJ2-1; no firm D call. V lost 1 base, J lost 9 bases, and 13 bases lay in between. This CDR3 contains 14 residues. Germline lookup yields CDR1 SGHNT and CDR2 YENEEA. The chain's CDR3 is CASSLGRSRGEQFF. The CDR3 DNA follows: TGTGCCAGCAGCTTAGGCCGAAGCAGAGGTGAGCAGTTCTTC.

The chain couples TRBV18 to TRBJ1-1, with 9 bases lining up with TRBD1. From germline, CDR1 is KGHSH and CDR2 LQKENI. CDR3 length: 16 amino acids. J lost 3 bases, V lost 1 base, and 6 bases had no gene match. The CDR3 nucleotides read TGTGCCAGCTCACCACGGGTGCGGACAGGGGACACTGAAGCTTTCTTT. Protein product: CASSPRVRTGDTEAFF.

The chain combines TRBV7-8 with TRBJ2-7; TRBD2 aligns across 9 bases. CDR3 size: 14 residues. V gave up 5 bases and J gave up 2 bases; unmatched junction bases: 4. The V gene's germline CDR1 is SGHVS and CDR2 FQNEAQ. The CDR3: CASSTGLATYEQYF. The CDR3, as DNA: TGTGCCAGCAGCACGGGACTAGCTACCTACGAGCAGTACTTC.

This clone showed up just a few times. This chain uses TRBV2 with TRBJ2-7; 7 nucleotides match TRBD2. The CDR3 consists of 12 residues. Per germline, CDR1 SNHLY and CDR2 FYNNEI. The J segment lost 6 bases and the V segment lost 7 bases, leaving 6 bases of the junction unmatched. The chain's CDR3 is CASNGGDREQYF. CDR3 DNA sequence: TGTGCCAGCAATGGGGGGGATCGCGAGCAGTACTTC.

This clone occurred a few times. This chain joins TRBV5-6 and TRBJ2-7; D possibly corresponds to TRBD1 (5 bases). The CDR3 runs 13 residues. V lost 0 bases and J 4 bases, leaving 8 bases between the germline ends. The germline CDR1 and CDR2 sequences are SGHDT and YYEEEE. In DNA form, the CDR3 reads TGTGCCAGCAGCTTGGCTAGGGGTTACGAGCAGTACTTC. Translation: CASSLARGYEQYF.

The V gene is TRBV11-3, the J gene TRBJ2-3; a weak D match, TRBD2 (5 bases). Trimming cost V 0 bases and J 1 base, with 5 bases left between them. This CDR3 comprises 14 residues. The germline V gene has CDR1 SGHNT and CDR2 YENEEA. The CDR3 DNA is TGTGCCAGCAGCTTAGAAGCGGGCACAGATACGCAGTATTTT. It codes for CASSLEAGTDTQYF. Together with reference TRBV11-3 and TRBJ2-3, the CDR3 gives the full variable domain: EAGVVQSPRYKIIEKKQPVAFWCNPISGHNTLYWYLQNLGQGPELLIRYENEEAVDDSQLPKDRFSAERLKGVDSTLKIQPAELGDSAVYLCASSLEAGTDTQYFGPGTRLTVL.

The chain combines TRBV27 with TRBJ1-5; TRBD1 matches 10 bases. The CDR3 length is 16 residues. With V trimmed by 3 bases and J by 6 bases, 8 bases remained unmatched. Per germline, CDR1 MNHEY and CDR2 SMNVEV (reference sequence). The CDR3, as DNA: TGTGCCAGCAGTTTCATCGGGACAGGGGCGAGTCAGCCCCAGCATTTT. Translating gives CASSFIGTGASQPQHF.

This rearrangement joins TRBV30 to TRBJ2-7, with 8 bases lining up with TRBD1. Germline CDR1 and CDR2: GTSNPN and SVGIG (reference sequence). V trimming: 3 bases; J trimming: 0 bases; junction bases outside the gene matches: 4. The length of the CDR3 is 14 residues. CDR3 sequence (DNA): TGTGCCTGGAGCACAGGGGGGAGCTCCTACGAGCAGTACTTC. Translation gives CAWSTGGSSYEQYF.

The chain joins TRBV28 to TRBJ1-2; D is perhaps TRBD1 (5 bases). Germline values: CDR1 MDHEN, CDR2 SYDVKM. The V gene lost 2 bases and the J gene lost 13 bases, with 17 bases spanning the gap. The CDR3 spans 13 residues. CDR3 sequence (DNA): TGTGCCAGCAGTTTAGGGGCAGGGATAGGCACCACCTTC. This gives the protein CASSLGAGIGTTF.

This clone showed up just a few times. This chain links TRBV28 with TRBJ2-7; D not resolved. Germline CDR1 and CDR2: MDHEN and SYDVKM. Trimming stripped 6 bases from V and 6 bases from J, with 12 bases between. CDR3 size: 12 residues. The CDR3 here is CASSHTASEQYF. CDR3 sequence (DNA): TGTGCCAGCAGCCATACCGCTAGCGAGCAGTACTTC.

This clone turned up a few times. The chain recombines TRBV7-9 with TRBJ2-5; D gene ambiguous. Per the germline V gene, CDR1 is SEHNR and CDR2 is FQNEAQ (reference sequence). V was trimmed by 7 bases and J by 3 bases, leaving 15 bases between them. The CDR3 is 14 residues long. The CDR3 spells CASNNVAVKETQYF. CDR3 coding DNA: TGTGCCAGCAACAACGTGGCGGTAAAAGAGACCCAGTACTTC.

Only a few counts were recorded for this clone. The genes are TRBV11-2 and TRBJ1-1; maybe TRBD1 (5 bases). The CDR3 runs to 16 residues. Trimming stripped 7 bases from V and 0 bases from J, with 18 bases between. Germline assignment: CDR1 SGHAT and CDR2 FQNNGV. DNA of the CDR3: TGTGCCAGCACCCTTAAAGGGGCCCTGATGAACACTGAAGCTTTCTTT. It encodes CASTLKGALMNTEAFF.

This clone has only a few counts. The genes are TRBV4-3 and TRBJ2-3; D perhaps matches TRBD2 (5 bases). The V gene's germline CDR1 is LGHNA and CDR2 YSLEER. CDR3 size: 13 residues. Trimming left V 3 bases short and J 6 bases short, with 10 bases between. CDR3: CASSQFSEDTQYF. Here the CDR3 DNA reads TGCGCCAGCAGCCAGTTTAGCGAGGATACGCAGTATTTT.

This clone was detected once. The chain is built from TRBV6-6 and TRBJ1-1; D unresolved. Germline CDR1 and CDR2: MNHNY and SVGAGI (reference sequence). The length of the CDR3 is 14 residues. The germline V and J ends were trimmed by 4 bases and 4 bases, with 13 bases remaining between them. The CDR3 DNA reads as TGTGCCAGCAGTTTTTCGGGGTGGAGCACTGAAGCTTTCTTT. Translated: CASSFSGWSTEAFF.

V gene TRBV5-1 combines with J gene TRBJ2-1; D not resolved. Per the germline V gene, CDR1 is SGHRS and CDR2 is YFSETQ. The length of the CDR3 is 11 residues. V dropped 2 bases and J dropped 5 bases, with 2 bases sitting between them. CDR3 loop: CASSFDNEQFF. The CDR3 DNA reads as TGCGCCAGCAGCTTCGACAATGAGCAGTTCTTC.

This clone was seen only a few times. V and J are TRBV30 and TRBJ2-3, with D possibly being TRBD2 (6 bases). Germline CDR1 GTSNPN, CDR2 SVGIG (reference sequence). CDR3 size: 12 residues. V lost 2 bases, J lost 6 bases, and 9 bases lay in between. CDR3 DNA sequence: TGTGCCTGGAGTCGTCGGGGGGATACGCAGTATTTT. Protein sequence: CAWSRRGDTQYF.

The V call is TRBV18, the J call TRBJ2-7, with D possibly being TRBD1 (5 bases). Trimming pared 0 bases from V and 6 bases from J, leaving 12 bases between. The CDR3 spans 14 residues. The germline gives CDR1 KGHSH, CDR2 LQKENI. CDR3 sequence reads: CASSPPDYRPEQYF. CDR3 nucleotides: TGTGCCAGCTCACCACCGGATTACAGGCCCGAGCAGTACTTC.

This clone has more than one count but fewer than ten. The genes are TRBV5-1 and TRBJ2-3; a possible D gene is TRBD2 (6 bases). This CDR3 region has 15 residues. CDR1 is SGHRS and CDR2 is YFSETQ in the germline V gene. Deletions cut 5 bases from V and 4 bases from J, with 17 bases between. CDR3 amino acids: CASRTSAGTPDTQYF. CDR3 sequence (DNA): TGCGCCAGCAGAACCAGTGCGGGGACCCCAGATACGCAGTATTTT.

This clone showed up just a few times. The chain has TRBV7-8 and TRBJ2-5; the D gene is possibly TRBD2 (6 bases). CDR1 is SGHVS and CDR2 is FQNEAQ in the germline V gene. This CDR3 contains 18 residues. Trimming took 5 bases from V and 2 from J, leaving 24 bases between them. The CDR3 DNA reads TGTGCCAGCAGCCAATATACTAGCTCAGACTGGTCACAAGAGACCCAGTACTTC. As protein: CASSQYTSSDWSQETQYF.

This clone was seen a handful of times. The chain carries TRBV2 and TRBJ1-5; a possible D gene is TRBD1 (5 bases). Per germline, CDR1 SNHLY and CDR2 FYNNEI. The CDR3 totals 14 residues. Between the trimmed V and J ends, which lost 10 bases and 3 bases, there was a span of 16 bases. This chain's CDR3 is CAINQGRDNQPQHF. The CDR3 bases are TGTGCCATCAACCAGGGCCGTGACAATCAGCCCCAGCATTTT.

Details on this clone: One junction end disagrees with the germline gene, perhaps due to a read error. The J gene is TRBJ1-1, the V gene TRBV2; D gene ambiguous. CDR1 and CDR2 from the germline V gene are SNHLY and FYNNEI. The CDR3 contains 10 residues. The CDR3, as DNA: TGTGCCAGCAGTGAGGGGAGGCCCTCCTTT. Translating gives CASSEGRPSF.

This CDR3 is CASSQEPPGPSGANVLTF. CDR3 bases: TGCGCCAGCAGCCAAGAACCCCCAGGCCCCTCTGGGGCCAACGTCCTGACTTTC. This chain connects TRBV4-1 to TRBJ2-6; D gene unclear. V was clipped by 0 bases and J by 0 bases, with 12 bases between them. The CDR3 has 18 amino acids. Germline values: CDR1 MGHRA, CDR2 YSYEKL.

This clone was counted a few times. This chain uses TRBV9 with TRBJ2-1; TRBD2 matches 10 bases. Germline values: CDR1 SGDLS, CDR2 YYNGEE. V lost 2 bases, J lost 4 bases, and 9 bases stayed unmatched. This CDR3 comprises 17 residues. CDR3 protein: CASSVPSGTSEYNEQFF. DNA of the CDR3: TGTGCCAGCAGCGTCCCGTCCGGGACTAGCGAGTACAATGAGCAGTTCTTC.

The genes are TRBV29-1 and TRBJ2-7, with a possible D match to TRBD2 (6 bases). Trimming shortened V by 2 bases and J by 5 bases, and 19 bases separated the two germline ends. CDR1 is SQVTM, CDR2 ANQGSEA, per germline. The CDR3 totals 15 residues. CDR3 in amino acids: CSVETPAGSRDEQYF. CDR3 coding DNA: TGCAGCGTTGAAACCCCAGCCGGGAGTAGGGACGAGCAGTACTTC.

The chain carries TRBV23-1 and TRBJ1-5, with 9 bases lining up with TRBD1. TRBV23-1 is reported as an ORF; its role is uncertain. The CDR3 sequence is 18 residues long. The trim removed 4 bases at V and 0 bases at J, leaving 10 bases unmatched. CDR3 DNA: TGCGCCAGCAGTCTCTCTCTCCGGGACAGGGATAGCAATCAGCCCCAGCATTTT. It is translated as CASSLSLRDRDSNQPQHF.

The chain has TRBV29-1 and TRBJ2-1; 12 nucleotides line up with TRBD2. Germline CDR1 reads SQVTM; CDR2 reads ANQGSEA. This CDR3 comprises 13 residues. Trimming cost V 2 bases and J 14 bases; bases outside gene matches: 7. The CDR3 here is CSVERASGRAEFF. As DNA, the CDR3 is TGCAGCGTTGAAAGGGCTAGCGGGAGGGCGGAGTTCTTC.

This clone has a handful of counts. V usage is TRBV4-1 and J usage is TRBJ2-7; a possible D gene is TRBD1 (5 bases). The germline CDR1 and CDR2 sequences are MGHRA and YSYEKL. This CDR3 comprises 13 residues. V was shortened by 1 base and J by 4 bases, with 8 bases between the two germline ends. The CDR3 DNA is TGCGCCAGCAGCCAAGTCGACAGTTACGAGCAGTACTTC. Its protein is CASSQVDSYEQYF.

The table lists this clone with a few counts. The chain links TRBV15 to TRBJ1-4, with D uncertain. CDR3 length: 15 residues. V lost 4 bases to trimming and J lost 8 bases, with 17 bases between them. Germline loops: CDR1 LNHNV, CDR2 YYDKDF (reference sequence). The CDR3, as DNA: TGTGCCACCAGCATCCCGGGGAGTGTGCACGAAAAACTGTTTTTT. Encoded protein: CATSIPGSVHEKLFF.

V is TRBV30 and J is TRBJ2-3; no clear D gene. Trimming pared 3 bases from V and 0 bases from J, leaving 7 bases between. CDR1 and CDR2 (germline): GTSNPN, SVGIG (reference sequence). The CDR3 totals 13 residues. CDR3 nucleotide sequence: TGTGCCTGGAGGACTGTTAGCACAGATACGCAGTATTTT. Translating it yields CAWRTVSTDTQYF.

This clone was seen only a few times. The V gene is TRBV5-5, the J gene TRBJ2-5, with 8 bases identical to TRBD1. Germline lookup yields CDR1 SGHKS and CDR2 YYEKEE (reference sequence). Trimming cost V 0 bases and J 5 bases; bases outside gene matches: 3. The CDR3 consists of 14 residues. The chain's CDR3 is CASSLGTGSETQYF. CDR3 bases: TGTGCCAGCAGCTTGGGGACAGGGTCGGAGACCCAGTACTTC.

This clone showed up just a few times. This specimen includes other DNA sequences encoding the same CDR3. The rearrangement links TRBV5-1 to TRBJ1-1; 7 bases are a match to TRBD1. Germline V gene sequence: CDR1 SGHRS, CDR2 YFSETQ. This CDR3 comprises 14 residues. V trimming: 0 bases; J trimming: 1 base; junction bases outside the gene matches: 0. The CDR3 here is CASSLDRGNTEAFF. CDR3 DNA sequence: TGCGCCAGCAGCTTGGACAGGGGGAACACTGAAGCTTTCTTT. Together with reference TRBV5-1 and TRBJ1-1, the CDR3 gives the full variable domain: KAGVTQTPRYLIKTRGQQVTLSCSPISGHRSVSWYQQTPGQGLQFLFEYFSETQRNKGNFPGRFSGRQFSNSRSEMNVSTLELGDSALYLCASSLDRGNTEAFFGQGTRLTVV.